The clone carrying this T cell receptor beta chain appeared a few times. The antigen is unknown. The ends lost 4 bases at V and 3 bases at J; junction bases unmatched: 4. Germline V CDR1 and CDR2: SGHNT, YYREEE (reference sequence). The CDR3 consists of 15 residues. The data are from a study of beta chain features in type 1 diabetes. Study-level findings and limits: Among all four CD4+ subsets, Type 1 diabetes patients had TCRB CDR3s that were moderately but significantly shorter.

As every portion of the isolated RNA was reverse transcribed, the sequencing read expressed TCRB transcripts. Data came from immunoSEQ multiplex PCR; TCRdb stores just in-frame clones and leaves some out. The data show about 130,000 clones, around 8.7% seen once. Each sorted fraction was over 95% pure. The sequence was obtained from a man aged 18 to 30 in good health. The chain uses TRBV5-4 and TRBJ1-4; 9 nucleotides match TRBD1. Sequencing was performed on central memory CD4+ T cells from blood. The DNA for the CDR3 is TGTGCCAGCAGCGGGACAGGGCTGGCTAATGAAAAACTGTTTTTT. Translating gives CASSGTGLANEKLFF.